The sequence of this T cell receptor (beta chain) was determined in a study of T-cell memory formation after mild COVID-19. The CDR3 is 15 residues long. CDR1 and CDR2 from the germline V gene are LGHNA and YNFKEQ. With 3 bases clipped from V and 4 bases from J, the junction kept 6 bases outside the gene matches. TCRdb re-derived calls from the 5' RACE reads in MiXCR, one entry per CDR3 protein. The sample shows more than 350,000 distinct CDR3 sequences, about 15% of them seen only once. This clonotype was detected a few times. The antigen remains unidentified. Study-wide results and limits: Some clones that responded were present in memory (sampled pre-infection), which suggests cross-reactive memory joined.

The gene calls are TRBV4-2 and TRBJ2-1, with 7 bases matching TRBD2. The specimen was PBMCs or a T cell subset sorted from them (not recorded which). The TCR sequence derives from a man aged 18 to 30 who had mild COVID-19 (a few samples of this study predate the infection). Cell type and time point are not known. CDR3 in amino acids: CASSHPGGTYNEQFF. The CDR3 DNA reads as TGTGCCAGCAGCCACCCGGGGGGAACTTACAATGAGCAGTTCTTC.